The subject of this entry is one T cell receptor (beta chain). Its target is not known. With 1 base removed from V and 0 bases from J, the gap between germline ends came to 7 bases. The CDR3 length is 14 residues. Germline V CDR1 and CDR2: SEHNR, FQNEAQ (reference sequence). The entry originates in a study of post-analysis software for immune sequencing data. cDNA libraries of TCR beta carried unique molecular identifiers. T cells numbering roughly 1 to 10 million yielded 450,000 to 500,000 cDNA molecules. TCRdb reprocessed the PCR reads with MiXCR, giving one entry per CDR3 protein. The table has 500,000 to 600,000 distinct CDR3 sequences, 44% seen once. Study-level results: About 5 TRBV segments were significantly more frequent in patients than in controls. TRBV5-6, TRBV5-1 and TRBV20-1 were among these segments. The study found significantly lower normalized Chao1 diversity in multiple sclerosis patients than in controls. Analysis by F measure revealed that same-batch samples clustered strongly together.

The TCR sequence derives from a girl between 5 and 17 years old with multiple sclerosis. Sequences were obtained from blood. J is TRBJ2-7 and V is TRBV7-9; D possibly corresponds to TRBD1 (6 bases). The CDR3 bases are TGTGCCAGCAGCTTAGGGGACACCTCCTACGAGCAGTACTTC. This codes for CASSLGDTSYEQYF.